This T cell receptor beta chain was retrieved from a study of T cell responses to AZD1222 COVID-19 vaccine (dated by TCRdb to about 2021). At the level of the whole study: TCR sequencing covered some 250 trial participants: 200 to 220 given two doses of AZD1222 and around 26 given two doses of MenACWY control vaccine. Trial participants were enrolled by age into subgroups of 18-55, 56-69 and 70-plus years, and roughly 150, 30 and 60 TCR-sequenced participants, respectively, were included in these subgroups. The full study reports these points: After two AZD1222 doses, both the breadth and the depth of spike-specific TCRs were significantly higher than at day 0 and than in MenACWY recipients. In the small 56-69-year group, the increase in depth fell short of significance, most likely because of low power. Reportedly, close to half of the unique spike-specific TCRs recognized epitopes lying outside the regions that are mutated in the B.1.351 and B.1.1.7 variants. Most participants were white British and females outnumbered males, and the authors suggested that clonal diversity may have been underestimated. Because no day 14 peak-response samples were available, repertoires were characterized only after the peak T cell response. Conclusions about previously exposed vaccinees were limited because only a handful of AZD1222 recipients were SARS-CoV-2 seropositive at baseline. CD4 TCRs associated with the vaccine covered the entire spike protein, and the dominant responses were in regions 160-218 and 743-854.

The CDR3 regions of human TCRbeta chains were subjected to immunosequencing. Under the source paper's analysis protocol: TCRs in the repertoires were matched against a reference library of SARS-CoV-2-specific TCRs that had been generated with the MIRA antigen-specificity platform. Breadth was defined as the fraction of unique TCRs that were SARS-CoV-2-associated, and depth was defined as the fraction of total T cells that were SARS-CoV-2-associated. Using the MIRA data, each spike-specific TCR was mapped to the spike region that the TCR reacts to and placed in a CD4 or CD8 class. Log10-transformed breadth and depth values were compared by one-way ANOVA with Sidak's multiple comparisons tests. In its TCRdb copy, this immuneACCESS table keeps in-frame sequences only and misses some clones. Where compared with another copy, unresolved V genes explain less than half of these, and the others have no known cause. From that table come the V and J calls and clone size; the DNA was used to work out D and trimming. The sample table records some 130,000 clones; around 90% of these occur just once. The leading ten clones occupy 2% to 3% of the sample.

The sample's time point label is to be understood as: about 28 days (+/-7) after the second vaccine dose. AZD1222 recipients whose second dose came at about 4 weeks and those whose second dose came at about 12 weeks were combined into one group, since spike-specific TCR depth and breadth did not differ between the two schedules. Vaccinee samples came from UK trials COV001 and COV002, including a single-blind randomized controlled phase 2/3 trial of AZD1222 (ChAdOx1 nCoV-19) in healthy adults. For TCRbeta chain sequencing, PBMC samples were collected from trial participants at day 0 and at day 28 after the second dose. Details on this clone: The antigen it binds to is not known. Per-nucleotide qualities are absent, and no much larger clonotype sits a single base away.

This TCR was recovered from an adult who received the AZD1222 COVID-19 vaccine. Sequencing was performed on peripheral blood, taken 28 days after the second AZD1222 dose.

The nucleotides read TGTGCCAGCAGCTCTTCCGCGGGGGGGATATACAATGAGCAGTTCTTC. It encodes CASSSSAGGIYNEQFF. The rearrangement combines TRBV7-6 with TRBJ2-1, with 9 bases aligning to TRBD2. Its CDR3 holds 16 amino acids, cysteine through phenylalanine. CDR3 DNA is the only sequence kept; it has 48 bases, read in frame from the first base. The germline V gene supplies CDR1 SGHVS and CDR2 FNYEAQ. V is cut back by 4 bases and J by 4 bases, with 8 bases in the junction unmatched. Full variable domain (CDR3 extended with the reference TRBV7-6 and TRBJ2-1 proteins): GAGVSQSPRYKVTKRGQDVALRCDPISGHVSLYWYRQALGQGPEFLTYFNYEAQQDKSGLPNDRFSAERPEGSISTLTIQRTEQRDSAMYRCASSSSAGGIYNEQFFGPGTRLTVL.